This TCR beta chain was identified in a study of blood T cell repertoires in COVID-19. In the original processing: Nucleated cell counts were estimated from reference gene primer amplification. Profiling relied on immunoSEQ multiplex PCR, and the TCRdb table lists in-frame clones only, not all of them. The V and J calls and clone size come from that table; D and trimming were worked out from the DNA. This table has about 330,000 clones, about 90% appearing once. The CDR3 is made up of 16 amino acids. Germline CDR1 is SEHNR and CDR2 is FQNEAQ (reference sequence). The V end was cut by 5 bases, the J end by 1 base, with 17 bases between.

Sequences were obtained from PBMCs or T cells enriched from blood (not recorded which). The origin of this receptor is a woman aged 30 to 39 who had recovered from COVID-19. The chain has TRBV7-9 and TRBJ1-1; D perhaps matches TRBD1 (5 bases). The DNA of the CDR3 is TGTGCCAGCAGCCCGCGGGGGTGGGAATGGAACACTGAAGCTTTCTTT. This codes for CASSPRGWEWNTEAFF. The complete variable domain, with remaining parts taken from reference TRBV7-9 and TRBJ1-1, reads DTGVSQNPRHKITKRGQNVTFRCDPISEHNRLYWYRQTLGQGPEFLTYFQNEAQLEKSRLLSDRFSAERPKGSFSTLEIQRTEQGDSAMYLCASSPRGWEWNTEAFFGQGTRLTVV.